The rows below give T cell receptor beta chains drawn from one sample of a study of T cells in Graves' hyperthyroidism and ophthalmopathy. One entry per CDR3 protein results from TCRdb running MiXCR on the multiplex PCR reads. The sample lists 660,000 or so distinct CDR3 sequences; less than 45% were seen once. The sample consisted of peripheral blood or thyroid tissue (not recorded which). The receptor source for this set is an adult man with Graves' disease, either hyperthyroidism or ophthalmopathy (not recorded which). CDR3s include the opening cysteine and the closing phenylalanine or tryptophan. The D gene is left open where the match is weak. The size entry is marked missing in some rows and otherwise reads once, few, many or a size class.

TRBV20-1	NA	few	TRBJ1-5	TGCAGTGCTAGTCTGGCAGGGTGGGTCTATAGCAATCAGCCCCAGCATTTT	CSASLAGWVYSNQPQHF
TRBV7-9	NA	many	TRBJ1-5	TGTGCCAGCAGCTCCCGGGAATACCAGCCCCAGCATTTT	CASSSREYQPQHF
TRBV11-1	TRBD1	NA	TRBJ1-2	TGTGCCAGCAGCCCAGGACAGGGAGACGATGGCTACACCTTC	CASSPGQGDDGYTF
TRBV6-5	NA	NA	TRBJ1-2	TGTGCCAGCAGTGACCGGGGCCACTATGGCTACACCTTC	CASSDRGHYGYTF
TRBV10-3	NA	once	TRBJ1-1	TGTGCCAGCAGGAAAACAGCTTTTGCTGAAGCTTTCTTT	CASRKTAFAEAFF
TRBV6-5	TRBD1	NA	TRBJ1-1	TGTGCCAGCAGTGGGACCTGGACAGGTATGAACACTGAAGCTTTCTTT	CASSGTWTGMNTEAFF
TRBV6-6	NA	many	TRBJ1-1	TGTGCCAGCAGTTACTCGACACGCATGAACACTGAAGCTTTCTTT	CASSYSTRMNTEAFF
TRBV6-5	TRBD2	few	TRBJ2-2	TGTGCCAGCAGTTTGGGGAAGCGGGAGGGCACCGGGGAGCTGTTTTTT	CASSLGKREGTGELFF
TRBV7-9	TRBD1	NA	TRBJ1-3	TGTGCCAGCAGCCGCGGACAGGGCGGAAACACCATATATTTT	CASSRGQGGNTIYF
TRBV20-1	NA	NA	TRBJ2-7	TGCAGTGCTAGAGGGGGCACGGACGAGCAGTACTTC	CSARGGTDEQYF
TRBV20-1	NA	few	TRBJ2-7	TGCAGTGCTAGAGATCCCAGGTCCTCCTACGAGCAGTACTTC	CSARDPRSSYEQYF
TRBV2	NA	once	TRBJ1-5	TGTGCCAGCTTAGCGGGGGTGGGGGGCGATGATAGCAATCAGCCCCAGCATTTT	CASLAGVGGDDSNQPQHF
TRBV29-1	NA	many	TRBJ1-5	TGCAGCGTGGCAACAGGGAATAGCAATCAGCCCCAGCATTTT	CSVATGNSNQPQHF
TRBV7-9	TRBD1	few	TRBJ2-2	TGTGCCAGCAGCTTCCGGGACAGGGGTAACACCGGGGAGCTGTTTTTT	CASSFRDRGNTGELFF
TRBV20-1	TRBD1	many	TRBJ2-7	TGCAGTGCAACCGGGACAGGGAACTACGAGCAGTACTTC	CSATGTGNYEQYF
TRBV29-1	NA	NA	TRBJ1-1	TGCAGCGTTGAAGGGGTAGGGGGGACTGAAGCTTTCTTT	CSVEGVGGTEAFF
TRBV29-1	TRBD1	few	TRBJ1-1	TGCAGCGTTACGATCCCGGGACAGGGTTCTGAAGCTTTCTTT	CSVTIPGQGSEAFF
TRBV20-1	TRBD1	NA	TRBJ1-1	TGCAGTGCTAGTTCGTTCGCGGGGACAGGGATGAACACTGAAGCTTTCTTT	CSASSFAGTGMNTEAFF
TRBV24-1	NA	NA	TRBJ2-5	TGTGCCACCAGTCTGGGGCAAGAGACCCAGTACTTC	CATSLGQETQYF
TRBV7-9	TRBD1	few	TRBJ1-2	TGTGCCAGCAGCCTTAACCGTCCCGGGACAGATTATGGCTACACCTTC	CASSLNRPGTDYGYTF
TRBV10-3	NA	NA	TRBJ1-1	TGTGCCATCAGTGAGGGGGGCATCGGCACTGAAGCTTTCTTT	CAISEGGIGTEAFF
TRBV20-1	NA	NA	TRBJ2-7	TGCAGTGCTAGAGAGGTAGTAGCTTTCCACGAGCAGTACTTC	CSAREVVAFHEQYF